The 26 T cell receptor beta chains reported below all come from one sample, sequenced in a study of a mutant IDH1 vaccine in newly diagnosed glioma. The time point was: week 35, safety follow-up. A single vaccine dose contained 300 ug of mutant IDH1 20-mer peptide, and topical imiquimod was used with it. Their cognate antigens are unknown. Using immunoSEQ multiplex PCR, the repertoire was profiled, and TCRdb retains in-frame clones only, with some absent. The sample comprises about 32,000 clones, approximately 80% of which are singletons, and roughly 7.1% rests with the top ten. The source material was PBMCs, sampled from a glioma patient whose treatment included an IDH1 peptide vaccine. These receptors were collected from a woman aged 18 to 35 with glioma.

V usage is TRBV11-2 and J usage is TRBJ2-2; TRBD1 is a possible D gene (6 bases). The CDR3 sequence is 16 residues long. V lost 5 bases and J 1 base, leaving 14 bases between the germline ends. Germline V gives CDR1 SGHAT, CDR2 FQNNGV. CDR3 amino acids: CASSVGTYVNTGELFF. The CDR3, as DNA: TGTGCCAGCAGCGTCGGGACATACGTGAACACCGGGGAGCTGTTTTTT.

The rearrangement joins TRBV19 to TRBJ1-2; 9 bases are shared with TRBD1. The V segment lost 5 bases and the J segment 7 bases; nucleotides outside the gene matches: 17. Germline loops: CDR1 LNHDA, CDR2 SQIVND (reference sequence). CDR3 size: 17 residues. CDR3 DNA sequence: TGTGCCAGTAGTCCAAATTGGGGGACAGGGTTTGTCTTTGGCTACACCTTC. It translates to CASSPNWGTGFVFGYTF.

The V call is TRBV27, the J call TRBJ1-2, with D unclear. V was shortened by 0 bases and J by 0 bases, with 11 bases between the two germline ends. Germline CDR1 and CDR2: MNHEY and SMNVEV (reference sequence). This CDR3 is built from 16 residues. The CDR3 DNA is TGTGCCAGCAGTTTATCGGGAAGTGCCCCTAACTATGGCTACACCTTC. It is translated as CASSLSGSAPNYGYTF.

The rearrangement joins TRBV21-1 to TRBJ2-1; whether TRBD1, the table's D call, matches the DNA was not checked. TRBV21-1 represents a pseudogene. The CDR3 contains 16 residues. For the CDR3, the DNA is TGTGCCAGCACCCTGGAACAGGATAGCTCCTACAATGAGCAGTTCTTC. This encodes CASTLEQDSSYNEQFF.

This clone was detected once. This chain joins TRBV6-6 and TRBJ1-2; 9 bases are shared with TRBD1. Trimming removed 6 bases from V and 5 bases from J; junction bases left unmatched: 7. Germline CDR1 reads MNHNY; CDR2 reads SVGAGI (reference sequence). This CDR3 region has 14 residues. Here the CDR3 reads CASSLGQGGYGYTF. In nucleotides, the CDR3 is TGTGCCAGCAGCCTGGGACAGGGTGGTTATGGCTACACCTTC.

The J gene is TRBJ1-1, the V gene TRBV7-9, with a weak D call TRBD1 (6 bases). V was pared by 5 bases and J by 6 bases, with 22 bases between. This CDR3 region has 16 residues. CDR1 and CDR2 from the germline V gene are SEHNR and FQNEAQ (reference sequence). The chain's CDR3 is CASSLFYGTFLPEAFF. The CDR3 region has the DNA TGTGCCAGCAGCCTCTTCTACGGGACATTCTTACCTGAAGCTTTCTTT.

This clone turned up a few times. The chain employs TRBV28 and TRBJ2-7, with D possibly matching TRBD2 (6 bases). Germline CDR1 reads MDHEN; CDR2 reads SYDVKM. Deletions cut 6 bases from V and 4 bases from J, with 19 bases between. The CDR3 has 15 residues. The CDR3 loop is CASSPGGSSPYEQYF. The CDR3 DNA is TGTGCCAGCAGCCCTGGGGGGAGCTCCCCTTACGAGCAGTACTTC.

The rearrangement joins TRBV2 to TRBJ1-2, with 11 nucleotides matching TRBD1. The length of the CDR3 is 15 residues. Germline CDR1 and CDR2: SNHLY and FYNNEI. Germline trimming cut 5 bases from V and 8 bases from J; bases unmatched to any gene: 10. This chain's CDR3 is CASSLPPGTGGGYTF. CDR3 bases: TGTGCCAGCAGTCTTCCTCCCGGGACAGGGGGAGGCTACACCTTC.

Remarks on this clone: This may be a read error: a much more frequent sequence differs by one nucleotide. Other DNA sequences of this sample code for an identical CDR3. This chain connects TRBV10-3 to TRBJ1-5, with D maybe TRBD1 (5 bases). The CDR3 extends over 14 amino acids. From germline, CDR1 is ENHRY and CDR2 SYGVKD. CDR3 region: CAISDQGHNQPQHF. CDR3 bases: TGTGCCATCAGTGACCAGGGTCACAATCAGCCCCAACATTTT.

The chain recombines TRBV6-5 with TRBJ2-2; D is uncertain. CDR1 is MNHEY and CDR2 is SVGAGI in the germline V gene. V was cut by 0 bases and J by 4 bases, with 12 bases left in between. CDR3 size: 16 residues. CDR3 in DNA: TGTGCCAGCAGTTACTCAGTGTCTACCGGCACCGGGGAGCTGTTTTTT. Its protein product is CASSYSVSTGTGELFF.

The chain combines TRBV30 with TRBJ2-1; the D is unclear. The CDR3 is 12 residues long. Germline values: CDR1 GTSNPN, CDR2 SVGIG (reference sequence). The CDR3 nucleotides read TGTGGATGGGGTCCCGGCGGCAATGAGCAGTTCTTC. This encodes CGWGPGGNEQFF.

This chain uses TRBV4-1 with TRBJ2-7; maybe TRBD2 (6 bases). Germline assignment: CDR1 MGHRA and CDR2 YSYEKL. The ends were cut back, 3 bases at V and 6 bases at J, with 9 bases in the middle. CDR3 length: 12 amino acids. Here the CDR3 reads CASSHPGSEQYF. The DNA of the CDR3 is TGCGCCAGCAGCCACCCCGGGAGCGAGCAGTACTTC.

This chain uses TRBV9 with TRBJ1-1, with D perhaps matching TRBD1 (5 bases). V was shortened by 0 bases and J by 7 bases, with 10 bases between the two germline ends. The CDR3 consists of 13 residues. Germline CDR1 reads SGDLS; CDR2 reads YYNGEE. CDR3 region: CASSVVGDSEAFF. CDR3 nucleotides: TGTGCCAGCAGCGTAGTAGGGGATAGTGAAGCTTTCTTT.

The chain combines TRBV7-5 with TRBJ2-3; the table's D call TRBD1 went unverified against the DNA. TRBV7-5 is a pseudogene segment. The CDR3 runs 17 residues. CDR3 residues: CVRSPKTGLGVGDTQYF. The CDR3 DNA is TGTGTCAGAAGCCCGAAAACCGGGTTAGGGGTTGGAGATACGCAGTATTTT.

This rearrangement joins TRBV7-2 to TRBJ2-1; a weak D match, TRBD2 (6 bases). V dropped 1 base and J dropped 2 bases, with 12 bases sitting between them. This CDR3 region has 16 residues. Looked up from germline, CDR1 is SGHTA and CDR2 is FQGNSA. This CDR3 is CASSLVAAVTYNEQFF. In nucleotides, the CDR3 is TGTGCCAGCAGCTTAGTAGCGGCAGTGACCTACAATGAGCAGTTCTTC.

V and J are TRBV7-2 and TRBJ1-2; 7 bases map to TRBD1. Trimming cost V 1 base and J 3 bases; bases outside gene matches: 8. Germline CDR1 reads SGHTA; CDR2 reads FQGNSA. This CDR3 has 16 residues. CDR3 DNA: TGTGCCAGCAGCTTAGGGTCCCCGGGACAGCACTATGGCTACACCTTC. This sequence encodes CASSLGSPGQHYGYTF.

V usage is TRBV2 and J usage is TRBJ2-7; D is unresolved. Germline-derived CDR1 and CDR2 are SNHLY and FYNNEI. The CDR3 is 16 residues long. Trimming removed 5 bases from V and 0 bases from J, with 17 bases in between. CDR3 DNA: TGTGCCAGCAGTCTCCCCGGCTTGTCGTCCTCCTACGAGCAGTACTTC. Its translation is CASSLPGLSSSYEQYF.

V usage is TRBV7-8 and J usage is TRBJ2-2; no reliable D call. V was clipped by 3 bases and J by 6 bases, with 5 bases between them. Germline CDR1 reads SGHVS; CDR2 reads FQNEAQ. The CDR3 length is 12 residues. The CDR3 here is CASSLGSGELFF. The CDR3 region has the DNA TGTGCCAGCAGCTTGGGATCCGGGGAGCTGTTTTTT.

The V call is TRBV7-2, the J call TRBJ2-7; D possibly corresponds to TRBD1 (5 bases). V lost 5 bases, J lost 5 bases, and 13 bases lay in between. The CDR3 is 13 residues long. Germline CDR1 SGHTA, CDR2 FQGNSA. Here the CDR3 reads CASSPLGRDEQYF. The CDR3 region has the DNA TGTGCCAGCAGCCCCCTAGGCAGGGACGAGCAGTACTTC.

This clone was counted a single time. The V call is TRBV7-9, the J call TRBJ2-1; 7 bases fit TRBD1. The germline gives CDR1 SEHNR, CDR2 FQNEAQ (reference sequence). Trimming removed 3 bases from V and 8 bases from J; junction bases left unmatched: 7. The length of the CDR3 is 14 residues. In DNA form, the CDR3 reads TGTGCCAGCAGCTTCAAGGACAGGACGGATGAGCAGTTCTTC. Its protein product is CASSFKDRTDEQFF. Variable domain in full (rest from reference TRBV7-9 and TRBJ2-1): DTGVSQNPRHKITKRGQNVTFRCDPISEHNRLYWYRQTLGQGPEFLTYFQNEAQLEKSRLLSDRFSAERPKGSFSTLEIQRTEQGDSAMYLCASSFKDRTDEQFFGPGTRLTVL.

The chain is built from TRBV30 and TRBJ2-7, with no clear D. CDR3 length: 12 amino acids. Looked up from germline, CDR1 is GTSNPN and CDR2 is SVGIG (reference sequence). V shed 1 base and J shed 1 base, with 5 bases lying between them. CDR3 in amino acids: CAWSEWSYEQYF. DNA for the CDR3: TGTGCCTGGAGTGAATGGTCCTACGAGCAGTACTTC. Together with reference TRBV30 and TRBJ2-7, the CDR3 gives the full variable domain: SQTIHQWPATLVQPVGSPLSLECTVEGTSNPNLYWYRQAAGRGLQLLFYSVGIGQISSEVPQNLSASRPQDRQFILSSKKLLLSDSGFYLCAWSEWSYEQYFGPGTRLTVT.

The table lists this clone with a few counts. Other DNA sequences in this specimen translate into the identical CDR3. The chain combines TRBV27 with TRBJ1-1; no clear D. CDR1 is MNHEY and CDR2 is SMNVEV in the germline V gene (reference sequence). The CDR3 runs 12 residues. With 3 bases removed from V and 1 base from J, the gap between germline ends came to 3 bases. The CDR3 protein is CASSLGNTEAFF. The CDR3 DNA sequence: TGTGCCAGCAGTTTGGGGAACACTGAAGCTTTCTTT.

CDR3 bases: TGTGCCAGTAGTATAGGGACGGACTCCTACGAGCAGTACTTC. Translated, it gives CASSIGTDSYEQYF. The rearrangement uses TRBV19 and TRBJ2-7; D gene ambiguous. CDR1 and CDR2 (germline): LNHDA, SQIVND (reference sequence). This CDR3 has 14 residues. Deletions cut 1 base from V and 0 bases from J, with 7 bases between.

The rearrangement uses TRBV6-6 and TRBJ2-1; D unresolved. V was shortened by 2 bases and J by 5 bases, with 4 bases between the two germline ends. The CDR3 contains 12 residues. CDR1 is MNHNY, CDR2 SVGAGI, per germline (reference sequence). CDR3 nucleotides: TGTGCCAGCAGTTACAGTAACAATGAGCAGTTCTTC. Amino acid sequence: CASSYSNNEQFF.

This clone was seen only a few times. The chain uses TRBV4-2 and TRBJ1-6; D is uncertain. This CDR3 spans 16 amino acids. Trimming cost V 0 bases and J 5 bases, with 11 bases left between them. CDR1 and CDR2 from the germline V gene are LGHNA and YNFKEQ. The CDR3 region has the DNA TGTGCCAGCAGCCAAGATCTGGCAGACCATAATTCACCCCTCCACTTT. Translated: CASSQDLADHNSPLHF.

The chain has TRBV7-2 and TRBJ2-3; possible D gene TRBD2, 7 bases. The CDR3 is 15 residues long. Germline V lookup: CDR1 SGHTA, CDR2 FQGNSA. V was cut by 2 bases and J by 2 bases, with 11 bases left in between. The CDR3 coding sequence is TGTGCCAGCAGCTTACTACGGGGGGCCACAGATACGCAGTATTTT. Residues: CASSLLRGATDTQYF. The whole variable domain, filled in from reference TRBV7-2 and TRBJ2-3, reads GAGVSQSPSNKVTEKGKDVELRCDPISGHTALYWYRQSLGQGLEFLIYFQGNSAPDKSGLPSDRFSAERTGGSVSTLTIQRTQQEDSAVYLCASSLLRGATDTQYFGPGTRLTVL.